This entry lists 28 T cell receptor beta chains sequenced from one sample in a study of OX40 agonist ivuxolimab in advanced cancers. Sequencing was performed with immunoSEQ multiplex PCR; in TCRdb, only in-frame clones are kept and a portion is missing. The table records 75,000 to 100,000 clones, roughly 82% of them present only once. Specimen: CD4+ or CD8+ T cells sorted from blood, collected in a trial of the OX40 agonist ivuxolimab. These receptors were obtained from an adult with an advanced solid tumor such as melanoma, head and neck, liver or kidney cancer.

This clone appeared a single time. V usage is TRBV4-3 and J usage is TRBJ1-1; 8 nucleotides match TRBD1. V dropped 4 bases and J dropped 4; count of bases not matched to a gene: 5. CDR1 is LGHNA, CDR2 YSLEER, per germline. The CDR3 length is 14 residues. Here the CDR3 reads CASSLLDRGTEAFF. CDR3 nucleotides: TGCGCCAGCAGCCTACTCGACAGGGGCACTGAAGCTTTCTTT.

The chain couples TRBV9 to TRBJ2-7; tentatively, D is TRBD1 (6 bases). The CDR3 runs to 14 residues. Germline V gives CDR1 SGDLS, CDR2 YYNGEE. Trimming took off 3 bases at V and 3 bases at J, with 13 bases between the two ends. The CDR3 nucleotides read TGTGCCAGCAGCGGGACAGTTTGCCGCTACGAGCAGTACGTC. It translates to CASSGTVCRYEQYV.

This chain joins TRBV6-6 and TRBJ2-2, with D possibly TRBD2 on 6 matching bases. Germline V gives CDR1 MNHNY, CDR2 SVGAGI (reference sequence). The germline V and J ends were trimmed by 6 bases and 5 bases, with 13 bases remaining between them. CDR3 length equals 14 residues. The CDR3 bases are TGTGCCAGCAGACGGGACGGGGGAACCGGGGAGCTGTTTTTT. Protein: CASRRDGGTGELFF.

Notes on this clone: Additional DNA sequences in this sample encode the identical CDR3. The rearrangement joins TRBV7-2 to TRBJ2-2, with D hard to call. The germline V gene encodes CDR1 SGHTA and CDR2 FQGNSA. The CDR3 has 13 amino acids. V was trimmed by 0 bases and J by 4 bases, leaving 3 bases between them. The CDR3 region is CASSLAGTGELFF. The CDR3 DNA follows: TGTGCCAGCAGCTTAGCAGGCACCGGGGAGCTGTTTTTT. Full variable domain (outside the CDR3, taken from reference TRBV7-2 and TRBJ2-2): GAGVSQSPSNKVTEKGKDVELRCDPISGHTALYWYRQSLGQGLEFLIYFQGNSAPDKSGLPSDRFSAERTGGSVSTLTIQRTQQEDSAVYLCASSLAGTGELFFGEGSRLTVL.

This clone was seen a single time. This specimen includes other DNA sequences encoding the same CDR3. The chain combines TRBV5-1 with TRBJ2-2, with 7 bases fitting TRBD1. Unmatched junction bases numbered 3, after V lost 0 bases and J lost 1 base. This CDR3 contains 16 residues. CDR1 and CDR2 (germline): SGHRS, YFSETQ. The CDR3 DNA sequence: TGCGCCAGCAGCTTGGAGGGGGCGTTGAACACCGGGGAGCTGTTTTTT. Translated, it gives CASSLEGALNTGELFF.

The chain links TRBV7-3 to TRBJ2-5; 8 bases match TRBD1. The junction had 6 bases not matched to a gene; V was cut back by 5 bases and J by 4 bases. The CDR3 contains 14 residues. Germline CDR1 reads SGHTA; CDR2 reads FQGTGA. CDR3 protein: CASSQQGGTETQYF. The CDR3 DNA sequence: TGTGCCAGCAGCCAACAGGGGGGTACAGAGACCCAGTACTTC. Variable domain in full (rest from reference TRBV7-3 and TRBJ2-5): GAGVSQTPSNKVTEKGKYVELRCDPISGHTALYWYRQSLGQGPEFLIYFQGTGAADDSGLPNDRFFAVRPEGSVSTLKIQRTERGDSAVYLCASSQQGGTETQYFGPGTRLLVL.

The V and J genes are TRBV30 and TRBJ2-4, with 8 bases that match TRBD1. CDR1 is GTSNPN and CDR2 is SVGIG in the germline V gene (reference sequence). The J segment lost 6 bases and the V segment lost 2 bases, leaving 3 bases of the junction unmatched. The CDR3 contains 13 residues. The CDR3 DNA sequence: TGTGCCTGGAGTAGCACAGGGGGAAACATTCAGTACTTC. This encodes CAWSSTGGNIQYF.

V usage is TRBV7-9 and J usage is TRBJ1-4, with 10 bases fitting TRBD1. With 5 bases clipped from V and 7 bases from J, the junction kept 4 bases outside the gene matches. The CDR3 has 14 residues. Germline V gene sequence: CDR1 SEHNR, CDR2 FQNEAQ (reference sequence). This CDR3 reads CASSVGTGVEKLFF. The CDR3 bases are TGTGCCAGCAGCGTCGGGACAGGGGTTGAAAAACTGTTTTTT.

This rearrangement joins TRBV29-1 to TRBJ1-3; D is uncertain. CDR1 and CDR2 (germline): SQVTM, ANQGSEA. The CDR3 contains 15 residues. The ends were cut back, 7 bases at V and 0 bases at J, with 16 bases in the middle. In nucleotides, the CDR3 is TGCAGCGAGCTTGGATGGGGTTACTCTGGAAACACCATATATTTT. Its protein is CSELGWGYSGNTIYF. The variable domain in full, completed from reference TRBV29-1 and TRBJ1-3, reads SAVISQKPSRDICQRGTSLTIQCQVDSQVTMMFWYRQQPGQSLTLIATANQGSEATYESGFVIDKFPISRPNLTFSTLTVSNMSPEDSSIYLCSELGWGYSGNTIYFGEGSWLTVV.

As concerns this clone: The germline gene is not matched at one end of the junction; a read error may be the cause. The chain recombines TRBV6-1 with TRBJ1-1; 8 nucleotides match TRBD1. The CDR3 totals 15 residues. The germline gives CDR1 MNHNS, CDR2 SASEGT. As DNA, the CDR3 is TGTGCCTCTGTTAGGGACAGGTCGGTGGTTTCCGAAGCTTCCTTT. Translation gives CASVRDRSVVSEASF.

The V gene is TRBV9, the J gene TRBJ2-5, with 7 bases identical to TRBD2. J was trimmed by 5 bases and V by 0 bases; bases with no gene match: 4. The length of the CDR3 is 14 residues. Germline-derived CDR1 and CDR2 are SGDLS and YYNGEE. CDR3 nucleotides: TGTGCCAGCAGCGTAGACGGGGGGAAGGAGACCCAGTACTTC. This encodes CASSVDGGKETQYF.

This clone occurred once. The chain employs TRBV7-9 and TRBJ1-5, with TRBD1 matching 8 bases. The germline V gene encodes CDR1 SEHNR and CDR2 FQNEAQ (reference sequence). V gave up 3 bases and J gave up 5 bases; unmatched junction bases: 3. This CDR3 spans 14 amino acids. This chain's CDR3 is CASSLDRVDQPQHF. In nucleotides, the CDR3 is TGTGCCAGCAGCTTGGACAGGGTCGATCAGCCCCAGCATTTT.

The chain uses TRBV2 and TRBJ1-2; D remains ambiguous. The CDR3 totals 15 residues. V lost 3 bases, J lost 8 bases, and 19 bases lay in between. Looked up from germline, CDR1 is SNHLY and CDR2 is FYNNEI. In DNA form, the CDR3 reads TGTGCCAGCAGTGAGTTTTTCGTGGGGAATGCGGGCTACACCTTC. Protein product: CASSEFFVGNAGYTF.

The chain combines TRBV6-1 with TRBJ1-3; D is ambiguous. Per the germline V gene, CDR1 is MNHNS and CDR2 is SASEGT. CDR3 length: 13 residues. V was pared by 5 bases and J by 1 base, with 6 bases between. DNA for the CDR3: TGTGCCAGCAGTAGTACTTCTGGAAACACCATATATTTT. Residues: CASSSTSGNTIYF.

The rearrangement uses TRBV6-6 and TRBJ2-3; D gene ambiguous. This CDR3 is 11 amino acids long. The germline gives CDR1 MNHNY, CDR2 SVGAGI (reference sequence). V lost 6 bases and J 3 bases, leaving 4 bases between the germline ends. This CDR3 is CASSPTDTQYF. The CDR3 DNA is TGTGCCAGCAGCCCAACAGATACGCAGTATTTT.

The gene calls are TRBV4-3 and TRBJ2-7; D remains ambiguous. The V end was cut by 2 bases, the J end by 3 bases, with 8 bases between. The CDR3 is 13 amino acids. Per germline, CDR1 LGHNA and CDR2 YSLEER. CDR3 loop: CASSQQLDYEQYF. The CDR3 nucleotides read TGCGCCAGCAGCCAACAGTTAGACTACGAGCAGTACTTC.

This clone was seen a handful of times. The rearrangement joins TRBV6-6 to TRBJ1-4; tentatively, D is TRBD1 (6 bases). The CDR3 spans 16 residues. Germline values: CDR1 MNHNY, CDR2 SVGAGI (reference sequence). V was trimmed by 2 bases and J by 3 bases, leaving 13 bases between them. The CDR3 is CASSYSWTVSNEKLFF. The CDR3 DNA reads TGTGCCAGCAGTTACAGTTGGACAGTTTCTAATGAAAAACTGTTTTTT.

V and J are TRBV5-4 and TRBJ2-2, with D unclear. Germline V gene sequence: CDR1 SGHNT, CDR2 YYREEE (reference sequence). The CDR3 has 15 residues. V was clipped by 0 bases and J by 2 bases, with 8 bases between them. Here the CDR3 reads CASSLGGINTGELFF. CDR3 in DNA: TGTGCCAGCAGCTTGGGAGGTATTAACACCGGGGAGCTGTTTTTT.

V usage is TRBV18 and J usage is TRBJ1-1; no firm D call. The CDR3 has 14 amino acids. CDR1 and CDR2 from the germline V gene are KGHSH and LQKENI. Between the trimmed V and J ends, which lost 0 bases and 8 bases, there was a span of 13 bases. CDR3 nucleotides: TGTGCCAGCTCACCACCGGTTCCATCGGGGGAAGCTTTCTTT. This gives the protein CASSPPVPSGEAFF.

This chain joins TRBV29-1 and TRBJ1-2; D gene unclear. In germline, CDR1 is SQVTM, CDR2 ANQGSEA. The CDR3 runs 15 residues. V shed 2 bases and J shed 1 base, with 14 bases lying between them. CDR3 DNA: TGCAGCGTTGAATCCGAAGGAACCGGTAACTATGGCTACACCTTC. It specifies CSVESEGTGNYGYTF. Filled out from reference TRBV29-1 and TRBJ1-2, the complete variable domain reads SAVISQKPSRDICQRGTSLTIQCQVDSQVTMMFWYRQQPGQSLTLIATANQGSEATYESGFVIDKFPISRPNLTFSTLTVSNMSPEDSSIYLCSVESEGTGNYGYTFGSGTRLTVV.

V usage is TRBV5-4 and J usage is TRBJ1-1, with 7 bases identical to TRBD1. Germline assignment: CDR1 SGHNT and CDR2 YYREEE (reference sequence). The CDR3 runs 17 residues. The V segment lost 4 bases and the J segment 8 bases; nucleotides outside the gene matches: 20. CDR3 DNA: TGTGCCAGCAGCGTGGGCGGGGGCGCAGTCAGGGGGTGGGAAGCTTTCTTT. This translates into CASSVGGGAVRGWEAFF. Drawing the rest from reference TRBV5-4 and TRBJ1-1, the complete variable domain is ETGVTQSPTHLIKTRGQQVTLRCSSQSGHNTVSWYQQALGQGPQFIFQYYREEENGRGNFPPRFSGLQFPNYSSELNVNALELDDSALYLCASSVGGGAVRGWEAFFGQGTRLTVV.

In its sample, this clone was seen a few times. CDR3 residues: CASRKTAGGETQYF. The CDR3 DNA reads TGTGCCAGCCGCAAGACTGCAGGAGGAGAGACCCAGTACTTC. The V and J genes are TRBV19 and TRBJ2-5, with TRBD2 as a possible D gene (5 bases). Germline V CDR1 and CDR2: LNHDA, SQIVND (reference sequence). The length of the CDR3 is 14 residues. The ends were cut back, 9 bases at V and 4 bases at J, with 18 bases in the middle. Full variable domain (outside the CDR3, taken from reference TRBV19 and TRBJ2-5): DGGITQSPKYLFRKEGQNVTLSCEQNLNHDAMYWYRQDPGQGLRLIYYSQIVNDFQKGDIAEGYSVSREKKESFPLTVTSAQKNPTAFYLCASRKTAGGETQYFGPGTRLLVL.

This chain links TRBV28 with TRBJ2-3; 8 bases line up with TRBD1. Per germline, CDR1 MDHEN and CDR2 SYDVKM. Unmatched junction bases numbered 4, after V lost 5 bases and J lost 0 bases. CDR3 length: 15 residues. The CDR3 reads CASSLGQVSTDTQYF. In nucleotides, the CDR3 is TGTGCCAGCAGTCTGGGACAGGTTAGCACAGATACGCAGTATTTT.

The chain couples TRBV28 to TRBJ1-1; 7 bases agree with TRBD1. Germline V lookup: CDR1 MDHEN, CDR2 SYDVKM. V lost 3 bases, J lost 5 bases, and 9 bases stayed unmatched. The CDR3 contains 15 residues. CDR3 nucleotides: TGTGCCAGCAGTTTCCGGTTTCAGGGGGGAACTGAAGCTTTCTTT. As protein: CASSFRFQGGTEAFF.

The CDR3 bases are TGTGCCAGCACCTCTGGCGGGGGGACTCCCACAGATACGCAGTATTTT. Its protein product is CASTSGGGTPTDTQYF. The J gene is TRBJ2-3, the V gene TRBV7-9; 8 positions agree with TRBD2. Germline CDR1 SEHNR, CDR2 FQNEAQ (reference sequence). Trimming took 7 bases from V and 2 from J; bases not matched to a gene: 11. This CDR3 spans 16 amino acids.

The rearrangement links TRBV6-1 to TRBJ2-3, with D tentatively TRBD1 (5 bases). The CDR3 runs 15 residues. V lost 2 bases, J lost 7 bases, and 16 bases lay in between. The V gene's germline CDR1 is MNHNS and CDR2 SASEGT. The CDR3 spells CASSEQGGAPNTQYF. Here the CDR3 DNA reads TGTGCCAGCAGTGAACAGGGCGGAGCCCCAAATACGCAGTATTTT.

This chain connects TRBV6-5 to TRBJ1-2, with a tentative D call TRBD1 (5 bases). The CDR3 has 14 residues. V lost 2 bases and J 3 bases, leaving 10 bases between the germline ends. Germline CDR1 reads MNHEY; CDR2 reads SVGAGI. The CDR3 sequence: CASSYGRDDYGYTF. CDR3 nucleotides: TGTGCCAGCAGTTACGGCAGGGATGACTATGGCTACACCTTC.

The gene calls are TRBV12-5 and TRBJ2-1, with 7 bases matching TRBD2. The CDR3 is 16 amino acids. V shed 6 bases and J 2 bases; nucleotides not matched to a gene: 10. The germline CDR1 and CDR2 sequences are LGHNT and FRNRAP. The CDR3 is CASGTPAGVPYNEQFF. Here the CDR3 DNA reads TGTGCTAGTGGCACCCCGGCGGGGGTCCCCTACAATGAGCAGTTCTTC.